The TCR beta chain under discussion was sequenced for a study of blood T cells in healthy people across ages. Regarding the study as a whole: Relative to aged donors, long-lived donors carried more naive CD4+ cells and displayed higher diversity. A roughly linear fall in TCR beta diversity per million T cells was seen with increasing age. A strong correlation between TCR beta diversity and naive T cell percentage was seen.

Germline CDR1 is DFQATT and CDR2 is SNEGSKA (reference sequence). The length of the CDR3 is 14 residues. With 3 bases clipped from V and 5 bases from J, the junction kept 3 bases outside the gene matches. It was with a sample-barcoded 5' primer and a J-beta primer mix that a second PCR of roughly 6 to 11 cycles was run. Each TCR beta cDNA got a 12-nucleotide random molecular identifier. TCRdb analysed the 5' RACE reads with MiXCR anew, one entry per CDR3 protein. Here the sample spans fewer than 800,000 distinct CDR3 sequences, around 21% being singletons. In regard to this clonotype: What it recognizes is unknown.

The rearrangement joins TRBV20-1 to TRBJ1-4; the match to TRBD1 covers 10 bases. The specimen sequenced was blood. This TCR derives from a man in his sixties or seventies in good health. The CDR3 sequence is CSASGTGENEKLFF. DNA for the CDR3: TGCAGTGCTAGCGGGACAGGGGAAAATGAAAAACTGTTTTTT.